This entry lists 20 T cell receptor beta chains sequenced from one sample in a study of type 1 and type 2 diabetes patients. Genomic DNA was the PCR template. A primer set of 30 forward and 13 reverse primers amplified the CDR3. Each CDR3 protein is one row after TCRdb ran MiXCR on the multiplex PCR reads. This table holds 270,000 or so distinct CDR3 sequences, around 50% found once. Sequenced: peripheral blood mononuclear cells (PBMCs). The source of these receptors is a man aged 18 to 30 with type 2 diabetes.

The chain links TRBV4-2 to TRBJ1-1, with unresolved D. Germline lookup yields CDR1 LGHNA and CDR2 YNFKEQ. The CDR3 sequence is 13 residues long. Trimming cost V 6 bases and J 4 bases, with 12 bases left between them. This chain's CDR3 is CASRPQSGTEAFF. In DNA, the CDR3 is TGTGCCAGCAGGCCTCAAAGCGGCACTGAAGCTTTCTTT.

CDR3 nucleotide sequence: TGTGCCAGCAGTTACGCCGCGGGCACCGGGGAGCTGTTTTTT. Translated, it gives CASSYAAGTGELFF. J is TRBJ2-2 and V is TRBV6-5; possibly TRBD2 for D (5 bases). Germline CDR1 MNHEY, CDR2 SVGAGI. V was pared by 2 bases and J by 4 bases, with 8 bases between. The CDR3 runs to 14 residues.

The CDR3 nucleotides read TGTGCCAGCAGGGACAGACAGGGGGCCACAGATACGCAGTATTTT. Residues: CASRDRQGATDTQYF. The chain joins TRBV6-1 to TRBJ2-3, with 10 bases that match TRBD1. V shed 6 bases, J shed 2 bases, and the junction held 5 bases outside the gene matches. Germline CDR1 MNHNS, CDR2 SASEGT. The CDR3 length is 15 residues.

The chain combines TRBV5-6 with TRBJ1-1; D perhaps matches TRBD1 (5 bases). The V gene's germline CDR1 is SGHDT and CDR2 YYEEEE. The V gene lost 2 bases and the J gene lost 0 bases, with 11 bases spanning the gap. This CDR3 has 15 amino acids. The CDR3 coding sequence is TGTGCCAGCAGCTTTGGGGGTTACATGAACACTGAAGCTTTCTTT. Amino acid sequence: CASSFGGYMNTEAFF.

This clonotype was counted between two and nine times. This chain joins TRBV6-6 and TRBJ1-2, with 9 bases matching TRBD1. CDR3 length equals 17 residues. V trimming: 5 bases; J trimming: 3 bases; junction bases outside the gene matches: 13. CDR1 and CDR2 from the germline V gene are MNHNY and SVGAGI (reference sequence). CDR3: CASSRERPGQGDYGYTF. The CDR3 DNA reads TGTGCCAGCAGTCGTGAACGCCCGGGACAGGGAGACTATGGCTACACCTTC.

The chain joins TRBV7-3 to TRBJ2-7, with 7 bases that match TRBD2. The CDR3 runs 15 residues. Trimming removed 5 bases from V and 5 bases from J; junction bases left unmatched: 12. Germline V gene data show CDR1 as SGHTA and CDR2 as FQGTGA. In nucleotides, the CDR3 is TGTGCCAGCAGCGTAGGCGGGAGTAGCGGAGACGAGCAGTACTTC. It encodes CASSVGGSSGDEQYF.

This clonotype was seen a handful of times. This chain connects TRBV20-1 to TRBJ1-1; D gene unclear. Germline CDR1 DFQATT, CDR2 SNEGSKA (reference sequence). This CDR3 contains 13 residues. V lost 1 base to trimming and J lost 1 base, with 7 bases between them. The CDR3: CSARVGRNTEAFF. The CDR3 DNA follows: TGCAGTGCTAGAGTGGGTAGGAACACTGAAGCTTTCTTT.

The rearrangement links TRBV6-5 to TRBJ2-5; weak D call: TRBD1 (6 bases). V was trimmed by 7 bases and J by 1 base, leaving 13 bases between them. Germline CDR1 and CDR2: MNHEY and SVGAGI. The CDR3 is made up of 14 amino acids. The CDR3 spells CASTSRTVQETQYF. CDR3 in DNA: TGTGCCAGCACCTCAAGGACAGTCCAAGAGACCCAGTACTTC.

This clonotype appeared once. CDR3 DNA sequence: TGTGCCACCAGCAGAGATCTGGACTCTTATGGCTACACCTTC. Its protein product is CATSRDLDSYGYTF. The rearrangement joins TRBV15 to TRBJ1-2, with D hard to call. V lost 0 bases and J lost 5, with 10 bases in between. Germline V gene lookup returns CDR1 LNHNV and CDR2 YYDKDF (reference sequence). The CDR3 has 14 residues.

The chain links TRBV6-2 or TRBV6-3 to TRBJ2-2; D is unclear. V gave up 8 bases and J gave up 3 bases, with 10 bases separating them. The length of the CDR3 is 13 residues. Germline CDR1 MNHEY, CDR2 SVGEGT. CDR3 residues: CASSVSDTGELFF. CDR3 sequence (DNA): TGTGCCAGCTCGGTTTCGGACACCGGGGAGCTGTTTTTT.

This clonotype was observed a few times. This chain connects TRBV28 to TRBJ1-1; unclear D gene. Per the germline V gene, CDR1 is MDHEN and CDR2 is SYDVKM. Trimming removed 7 bases from V and 0 bases from J, with 3 bases in between. This CDR3 spans 11 amino acids. CDR3 loop: CASNLNTEAFF. The CDR3, as DNA: TGTGCCAGCAACCTGAACACTGAAGCTTTCTTT. The full variable domain, with the rest looked up from reference TRBV28 and TRBJ1-1, is DVKVTQSSRYLVKRTGEKVFLECVQDMDHENMFWYRQDPGLGLRLIYFSYDVKMKEKGDIPEGYSVSREKKERFSLILESASTNQTSMYLCASNLNTEAFFGQGTRLTVV.

V is TRBV5-1 and J is TRBJ2-7; 7 bases align to TRBD1. Germline V CDR1 and CDR2: SGHRS, YFSETQ. The V gene end was trimmed by 2 bases and the J gene end by 3 bases; junction bases not matched to a gene: 8. The CDR3 is made up of 15 amino acids. CDR3 in amino acids: CASSLSDRVDYEQYF. In DNA form, the CDR3 reads TGCGCCAGCAGCTTATCCGACAGGGTGGACTACGAGCAGTACTTC.

The V gene is TRBV19, the J gene TRBJ1-1; 7 bases map to TRBD1. The CDR3 runs to 14 residues. In germline, CDR1 is LNHDA, CDR2 SQIVND (reference sequence). V trimming: 4 bases; J trimming: 0 bases; junction bases outside the gene matches: 2. The CDR3 protein is CASSNRGLNTEAFF. CDR3 sequence (DNA): TGTGCCAGTAGTAACAGGGGACTGAACACTGAAGCTTTCTTT.

This clonotype was observed at least ten times. The chain has TRBV15 and TRBJ2-7, with D possibly TRBD1 on 6 matching bases. The V gene's germline CDR1 is LNHNV and CDR2 YYDKDF (reference sequence). V lost 3 bases and J 2 bases, leaving 11 bases between the germline ends. CDR3 length: 14 amino acids. The CDR3 DNA reads as TGTGCCACCAGCAGTACAGGGCTCCCCTACGAGCAGTACTTC. It yields the protein CATSSTGLPYEQYF.

This chain joins TRBV2 and TRBJ2-3, with D maybe TRBD1 (6 bases). The V gene lost 6 bases and the J gene lost 2 bases, with 18 bases spanning the gap. The germline V gene encodes CDR1 SNHLY and CDR2 FYNNEI. This CDR3 has 16 residues. CDR3: CASSPEDSYYTDTQYF. Written as DNA, the CDR3 is TGTGCCAGCAGCCCCGAGGACAGCTACTACACAGATACGCAGTATTTT.

This clonotype showed up just a few times. The gene calls are TRBV7-8 and TRBJ2-3; 13 bases map to TRBD2. Germline values: CDR1 SGHVS, CDR2 FQNEAQ. V lost 5 bases to trimming and J lost 6 bases; unmatched junction nucleotides: 8. This CDR3 comprises 16 residues. The CDR3 loop reads CASSPRLAGGDDTQYF. In DNA form, the CDR3 reads TGTGCCAGCAGCCCAAGACTAGCGGGAGGAGATGATACGCAGTATTTT. The whole variable domain, filled in from reference TRBV7-8 and TRBJ2-3, reads GAGVSQSPRYKVAKRGQDVALRCDPISGHVSLFWYQQALGQGPEFLTYFQNEAQLDKSGLPSDRFFAERPEGSVSTLKIQRTQQEDSAVYLCASSPRLAGGDDTQYFGPGTRLTVL.

V gene TRBV28 combines with J gene TRBJ1-2; D is uncertain. The ends were cut back, 4 bases at V and 10 bases at J, with 10 bases in the middle. CDR1 is MDHEN, CDR2 SYDVKM, per germline. The CDR3 loop spans 11 amino acids. The CDR3 DNA follows: TGTGCCAGCAGTTCCCTCACTCTCTACACCTTC. It codes for CASSSLTLYTF.

The rearrangement uses TRBV6-2 or TRBV6-3 and TRBJ1-1; D perhaps matches TRBD1 (5 bases). The CDR3 totals 14 residues. V was trimmed by 8 bases and J by 5 bases, leaving 18 bases between them. Germline loops: CDR1 MNHEY, CDR2 SVGEGT. CDR3: CASAITRVRTEAFF. The CDR3 coding sequence is TGTGCCAGCGCCATAACCAGGGTCAGGACTGAAGCTTTCTTT.

The V call is TRBV27, the J call TRBJ2-7, with D possibly TRBD2 on 5 matching bases. The V gene lost 6 bases and the J gene lost 1 base, with 13 bases spanning the gap. Looked up from germline, CDR1 is MNHEY and CDR2 is SMNVEV (reference sequence). The CDR3 covers 14 residues. In nucleotides, the CDR3 is TGTGCCAGCAGCCGGACGAGGACTTCCTACGAGCAGTACTTC. This gives the protein CASSRTRTSYEQYF.

The V call is TRBV20-1, the J call TRBJ1-1, with D hard to call. The CDR3 has 12 amino acids. Germline CDR1 DFQATT, CDR2 SNEGSKA (reference sequence). Deletions cut 3 bases from V and 5 bases from J, with 10 bases between. The CDR3 loop reads CSASKKRTEAFF. DNA of the CDR3: TGCAGTGCTAGCAAGAAGCGGACTGAAGCTTTCTTT.